This passage covers 31 T cell receptor beta chains from one sample sequenced in a study of blood T cells in healthy people across ages. With a J-beta primer mix and a sample-barcoded 5' primer, a second PCR ran about 6 to 11 cycles. Via MiXCR, TCRdb re-called the 5' RACE reads, giving one row per CDR3 protein. The data hold over 1.5 million distinct CDR3 sequences, with around 50% observed a single time. Material for sequencing was blood. The receptor set was obtained from a woman aged 35 to 49 in good health.

CDR3 protein: CASSFLQGIRFF. CDR3 nucleotide sequence: TGTGCCAGCAGTTTCCTACAGGGGATTCGGTTCTTC. The chain has TRBV27 and TRBJ2-1; 7 nucleotides agree with TRBD1. The J segment lost 15 bases and the V segment lost 3 bases, leaving 8 bases of the junction unmatched. The V gene's germline CDR1 is MNHEY and CDR2 SMNVEV (reference sequence). The CDR3 has 12 amino acids.

J is TRBJ2-5 and V is TRBV7-2; 15 positions agree with TRBD2. The V gene end was trimmed by 3 bases and the J gene end by 1 base; junction bases not matched to a gene: 12. This CDR3 has 20 residues. Per germline, CDR1 SGHTA and CDR2 FQGNSA. The CDR3 region is CASSFGLAGGRASSQETQYF. The DNA for the CDR3 is TGTGCCAGCAGCTTCGGACTAGCGGGGGGGCGAGCCTCGTCCCAAGAGACCCAGTACTTC. The full variable domain, completed using reference TRBV7-2 and TRBJ2-5, is GAGVSQSPSNKVTEKGKDVELRCDPISGHTALYWYRQSLGQGLEFLIYFQGNSAPDKSGLPSDRFSAERTGGSVSTLTIQRTQQEDSAVYLCASSFGLAGGRASSQETQYFGPGTRLLVL.

The chain couples TRBV20-1 to TRBJ2-3; D perhaps matches TRBD1 (7 bases). The CDR3 covers 14 residues. V lost 3 bases and J lost 4, with 14 bases in between. Germline CDR1 reads DFQATT; CDR2 reads SNEGSKA (reference sequence). The CDR3 region has the DNA TGCAGTGCTAGTCAGGGGGGCGTCGCAGATACGCAGTATTTT. Translating it yields CSASQGGVADTQYF.

This clonotype has more than one count but fewer than ten. This chain joins TRBV12-3 or TRBV12-4 and TRBJ2-1, with 9 bases identical to TRBD2. Losses at the gene ends were 3 bases for V and 4 bases for J; bases not matched to a gene: 10. This CDR3 has 17 amino acids. The CDR3 region has the DNA TGTGCCAGCAGTTTTAGATCCTCTCTAGCGGGGTACAATGAGCAGTTCTTC. As protein: CASSFRSSLAGYNEQFF.

The chain is built from TRBV12-3 or TRBV12-4 and TRBJ1-1; the D is unclear. The V gene lost 7 bases and the J gene lost 0 bases, with 6 bases spanning the gap. The CDR3 runs to 12 residues. The CDR3 protein is CASTLLNTEAFF. As DNA, the CDR3 is TGTGCCAGCACTTTGTTGAACACTGAAGCTTTCTTT.

The chain uses TRBV7-9 and TRBJ2-3; 8 bases are shared with TRBD2. This CDR3 is 15 amino acids long. Unmatched junction bases numbered 4, after V lost 1 base and J lost 4 bases. CDR1 SEHNR and CDR2 FQNEAQ come from the germline V gene (reference sequence). DNA of the CDR3: TGTGCCAGCAGCTTAGGCGGGACTAGATCAGATACGCAGTATTTT. Amino acids: CASSLGGTRSDTQYF.

The V gene is TRBV27, the J gene TRBJ2-1, with D perhaps matching TRBD1 or TRBD2 (6 bases each). The CDR3 is 16 amino acids. Trimming removed 2 bases from V and 3 bases from J, with 14 bases in between. Germline-derived CDR1 and CDR2 are MNHEY and SMNVEV (reference sequence). The CDR3 DNA reads TGTGCCAGCAGTTTAAGTCTGGGGGGCTTCTACAATGAGCAGTTCTTC. Translated: CASSLSLGGFYNEQFF.

At least ten counts were recorded for this clonotype. The chain joins TRBV7-2 to TRBJ2-7; D is perhaps TRBD1 (5 bases). V shed 2 bases and J shed 0 bases, with 11 bases lying between them. From germline, CDR1 is SGHTA and CDR2 FQGNSA. CDR3 length equals 15 residues. CDR3 sequence reads: CASSLRGESSYEQYF. The CDR3 bases are TGTGCCAGCAGCTTAAGGGGTGAAAGCTCCTACGAGCAGTACTTC.

The chain's CDR3 is CASSWDALSSGYTF. The CDR3 nucleotides read TGTGCCAGCAGTTGGGACGCCTTAAGCAGTGGCTACACCTTC. This chain connects TRBV6-6 to TRBJ1-2; perhaps TRBD1 as D (5 bases). The germline gives CDR1 MNHNY, CDR2 SVGAGI (reference sequence). CDR3 size: 14 residues. Trimming removed 4 bases from V and 7 bases from J, with 16 bases in between.

This chain joins TRBV20-1 and TRBJ2-1; D is perhaps TRBD1 (5 bases). CDR3 size: 13 residues. Per germline, CDR1 DFQATT and CDR2 SNEGSKA (reference sequence). The V end lost 1 base, the J end lost 5 bases, and 9 bases lay between the germline ends. The CDR3 reads CSARGDRNNEQFF. In DNA, the CDR3 is TGCAGTGCTAGAGGCGACAGAAACAATGAGCAGTTCTTC.

The rearrangement links TRBV18 to TRBJ2-1, with no clear D. Trimming left V 2 bases short and J 9 bases short, with 11 bases between. This CDR3 comprises 13 residues. The germline CDR1 and CDR2 sequences are KGHSH and LQKENI. This chain's CDR3 is CASSPFERAEQFF. As DNA, the CDR3 is TGTGCCAGCTCACCATTCGAACGTGCTGAGCAGTTCTTC.

Notes on this clonotype: Its ends do not fully match the called genes, so a read error is possible. The chain links TRBV7-7 to TRBJ1-6; D is unresolved. The CDR3 runs to 14 residues. The germline gives CDR1 SSHAT, CDR2 FNYEAQ (reference sequence). The CDR3 loop is CASSDGFPNSPLHF. CDR3 bases: TGTGCTAGCAGCGATGGATTCCCTAATTCACCCCTCCACTTT.

The chain is built from TRBV14 and TRBJ2-7, with 11 bases identical to TRBD1. V lost 1 base and J lost 1; bases outside the gene matches: 3. CDR1 SGHDN and CDR2 FVKESK come from the germline V gene. This CDR3 is 16 amino acids long. CDR3 nucleotides: TGTGCCAGCAGCCAAGCAGGACAGGGGGCATCCTACGAGCAGTACTTC. Translating it yields CASSQAGQGASYEQYF.

J is TRBJ2-7 and V is TRBV7-2; D may be TRBD2 (7 bases). This CDR3 has 17 amino acids. Between the trimmed V and J ends, which lost 1 base and 3 bases, there was a span of 19 bases. The germline V gene has CDR1 SGHTA and CDR2 FQGNSA. CDR3 coding DNA: TGTGCCAGCAGCTTAGTGAGTACCGGGGGGCGAAGCTACGAGCAGTACTTC. Encoded protein: CASSLVSTGGRSYEQYF.

V usage is TRBV6-1 and J usage is TRBJ2-1; 14 bases are shared with TRBD2. V lost 6 bases, J lost 4 bases, and 17 bases stayed unmatched. Per the germline V gene, CDR1 is MNHNS and CDR2 is SASEGT. The CDR3 loop spans 20 amino acids. The CDR3 DNA reads as TGTGCCAGCAGGCGGGGGGCCAGGACTAGCGGGGGGCAGTTGTACAATGAGCAGTTCTTC. It encodes CASRRGARTSGGQLYNEQFF.

In this sample, this clonotype turned up a few times. The junction departs from germline at one end; a sequencing error may be responsible. The rearrangement joins TRBV20-1 to TRBJ2-5, with D possibly being TRBD2 (5 bases). The germline V gene encodes CDR1 DFQATT and CDR2 SNEGSKA (reference sequence). This CDR3 has 13 residues. DNA for the CDR3: TGCAGTGCAAGAGGGCCTAGCTTTCAGACCCAGTACTTC. Translation: CSARGPSFQTQYF.

This chain links TRBV12-3 or TRBV12-4 with TRBJ2-3; TRBD2 matches 9 bases. V trimming: 7 bases; J trimming: 0 bases; junction bases outside the gene matches: 8. The CDR3 consists of 16 residues. The CDR3 DNA sequence: TGTGCCAGCATCCTAGGGCGGGGGGGAAGCACAGATACGCAGTATTTT. This gives the protein CASILGRGGSTDTQYF.

The table lists this clonotype with a few counts. The V gene is TRBV6-2 or TRBV6-3, the J gene TRBJ2-1; maybe TRBD2 (6 bases). Trimming removed 7 bases from V and 9 bases from J, with 16 bases in between. Germline V gives CDR1 MNHEY, CDR2 SVGEGT. This CDR3 is 13 amino acids long. The CDR3 loop reads CASTKSGGPEQFF. CDR3 DNA: TGTGCCAGCACCAAATCCGGGGGACCTGAGCAGTTCTTC.

This chain joins TRBV9 and TRBJ1-4, with TRBD1 matching 7 bases. The germline V gene has CDR1 SGDLS and CDR2 YYNGEE. This CDR3 is built from 17 residues. Unmatched junction bases numbered 10, after V lost 3 bases and J lost 2 bases. This CDR3 is CASSAGTTGITNEKLFF. The CDR3, as DNA: TGTGCCAGCAGCGCAGGGACGACAGGGATTACTAATGAAAAACTGTTTTTT.

The V gene is TRBV20-1, the J gene TRBJ2-5; 9 positions match TRBD2. The DNA matches TRBJ2-4 better at its end, which makes the J call doubtful. CDR1 and CDR2 (germline): DFQATT, SNEGSKA (reference sequence). The CDR3 has 17 residues. The DNA of the CDR3 is TGCAGTGCTATATCGGGAGAAAGCGGGGGGCATAAAAACATTCAGTACTTC. Translated: CSAISGESGGHKNIQYF.

The CDR3 coding sequence is TGTGCCAGCAGCGTAGTTCCAGGGGTCGACGAGCAGTACTTC. Amino acids: CASSVVPGVDEQYF. The rearrangement links TRBV9 to TRBJ2-7, with D perhaps TRBD1 (6 bases). CDR3 length: 14 amino acids. Trimming removed 0 bases at V and 5 bases at J, with 12 bases between. Germline CDR1 SGDLS, CDR2 YYNGEE.

This clonotype has a handful of counts. The chain couples TRBV18 to TRBJ1-4; 8 bases agree with TRBD1. The CDR3 loop spans 14 amino acids. Germline assignment: CDR1 KGHSH and CDR2 LQKENI. Trimming at V came to 2 bases and at J to 13 bases, leaving 9 bases not matched to a gene. In DNA form, the CDR3 reads TGTGCCAGCTCACCAACGCAGGGGGCCGGAAGACTGTTTTTT. Amino acids: CASSPTQGAGRLFF. Full variable domain (missing parts from reference TRBV18 and TRBJ1-4): NAGVMQNPRHLVRRRGQEARLRCSPMKGHSHVYWYRQLPEEGLKFMVYLQKENIIDESGMPKERFSAEFPKEGPSILRIQQVVRGDSAAYFCASSPTQGAGRLFFGSGTQLSVL.

Points on this clonotype: The CDR3 carries no conserved terminal phenylalanine or tryptophan, so it likely arises from a read error. The chain's CDR3 is CAISEVEYEQYL. The CDR3 nucleotides are TGTGCCATCAGTGAGGTGGAATACGAGCAGTACCTC. The chain carries TRBV10-3 and TRBJ2-7, with no clear D. Germline-derived CDR1 and CDR2 are ENHRY and SYGVKD. V lost 2 bases, J lost 4 bases, and 6 bases lay in between. The CDR3 has 12 residues.

This clonotype occurred a few times. The J gene is TRBJ2-3, the V gene TRBV11-2; D remains unclear. This CDR3 comprises 15 residues. Germline lookup yields CDR1 SGHAT and CDR2 FQNNGV. V was trimmed by 6 bases and J by 0 bases, leaving 13 bases between them. In nucleotides, the CDR3 is TGTGCCAGCAGATCTCGTGGAACGAGCACAGATACGCAGTATTTT. Translation: CASRSRGTSTDTQYF.

V usage is TRBV7-9 and J usage is TRBJ2-5; D is undetermined. The J call may be mistaken, given a closer DNA end match to TRBJ2-7. The V gene's germline CDR1 is SEHNR and CDR2 FQNEAQ (reference sequence). The CDR3 loop spans 12 amino acids. The CDR3 region has the DNA TGTGCCACGGCCGACTCGTGGAGCGAGCAGTACTTC. It specifies CATADSWSEQYF.

V is TRBV25-1 and J is TRBJ2-3, with a weak D call TRBD1 (6 bases). Germline V gene sequence: CDR1 MGHDK, CDR2 SYGVNS. The CDR3 spans 16 residues. V was clipped by 0 bases and J by 6 bases, with 16 bases between them. The CDR3 region is CASSEYAGVAGDTQYF. CDR3 nucleotides: TGTGCCAGCAGTGAATACGCAGGGGTAGCTGGGGATACGCAGTATTTT.

This sequence joins TRBV6-5 and TRBJ1-2, with D perhaps matching TRBD1 (6 bases). There are 14 residues in the CDR3. CDR1 is MNHEY, CDR2 SVGAGI, per germline. The V gene lost 6 bases and the J gene lost 6 bases, with 17 bases spanning the gap. CDR3 coding DNA: TGTGCCAGCAGGACCCAGGGGCCCTCGGATGGCTACACCTTC. Protein: CASRTQGPSDGYTF.

The gene calls are TRBV4-2 and TRBJ2-6; D is perhaps TRBD1 (6 bases). V was trimmed by 7 bases and J by 1 base, leaving 14 bases between them. Germline V gene sequence: CDR1 LGHNA, CDR2 YNFKEQ. The CDR3 spans 16 residues. The CDR3 here is CASNNRVLSGANVLTF. CDR3 in DNA: TGTGCCAGCAATAACAGGGTGCTGTCTGGGGCCAACGTCCTGACTTTC.

This clonotype was detected a few times. V is TRBV20-1 and J is TRBJ2-7; D might be TRBD1 or TRBD2, each matching 5 bases. This CDR3 contains 14 residues. The germline V gene has CDR1 DFQATT and CDR2 SNEGSKA (reference sequence). V lost 5 bases to trimming and J lost 3 bases, with 17 bases between them. The DNA of the CDR3 is TGCAGTGCTCCACGGGACGGGGCGCGCTACGAGCAGTACTTC. This encodes CSAPRDGARYEQYF.

The genes are TRBV10-3 and TRBJ2-5; the D is unclear. V was shortened by 5 bases and J by 5 bases, with 15 bases between the two germline ends. This CDR3 spans 14 amino acids. Germline V gene sequence: CDR1 ENHRY, CDR2 SYGVKD. The CDR3 here is CAISSSGAEETQYF. CDR3 bases: TGTGCCATCAGTAGCAGTGGCGCGGAGGAGACCCAGTACTTC.

This sequence joins TRBV7-2 and TRBJ1-5, with D unclear. Germline CDR1 SGHTA, CDR2 FQGNSA. The CDR3 runs 14 residues. V shed 5 bases and J shed 2 bases, with 10 bases lying between them. The CDR3 loop reads CASSVGHRNQPQHF. In DNA form, the CDR3 reads TGTGCCAGCAGCGTAGGCCACCGCAATCAGCCCCAGCATTTT. Full variable domain (outside the CDR3, taken from reference TRBV7-2 and TRBJ1-5): GAGVSQSPSNKVTEKGKDVELRCDPISGHTALYWYRQSLGQGLEFLIYFQGNSAPDKSGLPSDRFSAERTGGSVSTLTIQRTQQEDSAVYLCASSVGHRNQPQHFGDGTRLSIL.